What follows are 11 T cell receptor beta chains derived from one specimen sequenced in a study of CD8+ T cells in alopecia areata. Once RNA had been extracted, it was reverse transcribed into cDNA to act as the sequencing template. TCRdb's copy holds only in-frame clones and misses some; the assay was immunoSEQ multiplex PCR. The table has around 140,000 clones, approximately 49% seen once. Sample: CD4+ T cells sorted from blood, taken at week 0. The receptors derive from a human donor with alopecia areata.

This clone showed up just a few times. The chain employs TRBV30 and TRBJ2-3; D gene ambiguous. The CDR3 totals 14 residues. Trimming left V 0 bases short and J 2 bases short, with 9 bases between. Germline assignment: CDR1 GTSNPN and CDR2 SVGIG (reference sequence). This CDR3 reads CAWSVHSLTDTQYF. The DNA for the CDR3 is TGTGCCTGGAGTGTACACAGCCTCACAGATACGCAGTATTTT.

The chain joins TRBV29-1 to TRBJ2-3, with D tentatively TRBD1 (6 bases). The V end lost 3 bases, the J end lost 4 bases, and 17 bases lay between the germline ends. The germline CDR1 and CDR2 sequences are SQVTM and ANQGSEA. There are 15 residues in the CDR3. The chain's CDR3 is CSVDDTGIRADTQYF. DNA of the CDR3: TGCAGCGTTGACGACACAGGGATCCGCGCAGATACGCAGTATTTT.

This clone showed up many times. The rearrangement links TRBV19 to TRBJ2-1; D unclear. From germline, CDR1 is LNHDA and CDR2 SQIVND (reference sequence). This CDR3 spans 11 amino acids. The V and J ends lost 6 bases and 7 bases respectively, with 7 bases between them. The CDR3 sequence is CASSERNEQFF. The CDR3 nucleotides read TGTGCCAGTAGCGAACGTAATGAGCAGTTCTTC.

V is TRBV4-1 and J is TRBJ2-7, with D perhaps matching TRBD1 or TRBD2 (5 bases each). The germline V gene encodes CDR1 MGHRA and CDR2 YSYEKL. There are 15 residues in the CDR3. The ends were cut back, 4 bases at V and 3 bases at J, with 16 bases in the middle. The CDR3: CASSRGTGSHYEQYF. The CDR3 bases are TGCGCCAGCAGCCGAGGGACGGGCAGTCACTACGAGCAGTACTTC.

This clone was picked up a small number of times. The J gene is TRBJ2-6, the V gene TRBV11-2; possibly TRBD2 for D (5 bases). CDR1 SGHAT and CDR2 FQNNGV come from the germline V gene. The ends were cut back, 5 bases at V and 3 bases at J, with 23 bases in the middle. The CDR3 loop spans 19 amino acids. As DNA, the CDR3 is TGTGCCAGCAGCCCACGAAAACTACCCGAGGGTCGTGGGGCCAACGTCCTGACTTTC. Protein sequence: CASSPRKLPEGRGANVLTF.

V usage is TRBV29-1 and J usage is TRBJ2-7, with D perhaps TRBD2 (6 bases). The ends were cut back, 5 bases at V and 0 bases at J, with 11 bases in the middle. Germline-derived CDR1 and CDR2 are SQVTM and ANQGSEA. CDR3 length: 13 residues. The CDR3: CSVRRDLSYEQYF. DNA of the CDR3: TGCAGCGTTAGGCGGGACCTCTCCTACGAGCAGTACTTC.

The rearrangement links TRBV30 to TRBJ2-1; D may be TRBD1 (6 bases). The V end lost 1 base, the J end lost 4 bases, and 11 bases lay between the germline ends. There are 14 residues in the CDR3. Germline CDR1 and CDR2: GTSNPN and SVGIG (reference sequence). The CDR3 loop is CAWSGLTGYNEQFF. In DNA form, the CDR3 reads TGTGCCTGGAGTGGACTGACAGGTTACAATGAGCAGTTCTTC.

With regard to this clone: Other nucleotide sequences in the sample specify the same CDR3. The J gene is TRBJ2-3, the V gene TRBV29-1; D might be TRBD1 (5 bases). The CDR3 is made up of 12 amino acids. Germline V gene data show CDR1 as SQVTM and CDR2 as ANQGSEA. Between the trimmed V and J ends, which lost 3 bases and 5 bases, there was a span of 9 bases. The CDR3 bases are TGCAGCGTTGAGGCAGGGTTAGATACGCAGTATTTT. It codes for CSVEAGLDTQYF.

This clone has only a few counts. The genes are TRBV9 and TRBJ2-4, with 11 positions matching TRBD1. Trimming at V came to 3 bases and at J to 2 bases, leaving 13 bases not matched to a gene. The CDR3 is 19 residues long. The V gene's germline CDR1 is SGDLS and CDR2 YYNGEE. This CDR3 reads CASSAGPGQGVGSKNIQYF. Here the CDR3 DNA reads TGTGCCAGCAGCGCGGGGCCGGGACAGGGGGTCGGATCCAAAAACATTCAGTACTTC.

This clone was observed a few times. The CDR3 region is CSVVRSLAGANEQFF. In DNA form, the CDR3 reads TGCAGCGTTGTAAGGTCACTAGCGGGAGCTAATGAGCAGTTCTTC. The chain combines TRBV29-1 with TRBJ2-1, with TRBD2 identical over 11 bases. V was clipped by 4 bases and J by 7 bases; unmatched bases: 9. The CDR3 is 15 amino acids. Germline assignment: CDR1 SQVTM and CDR2 ANQGSEA.

This clone was seen a handful of times. V and J are TRBV23-1 and TRBJ2-6, with 7 bases fitting TRBD1. TRBV23-1 is assigned to the ORF class and has an uncertain function. The CDR3 runs to 17 residues. V lost 0 bases and J lost 0; bases outside the gene matches: 2. The CDR3 here is CASSQSGQHSGANVLTF. The CDR3 DNA sequence: TGCGCCAGCAGTCAATCGGGACAGCACTCTGGGGCCAACGTCCTGACTTTC.